Listed below are T cell receptor beta chains from one sample, sequenced in a study of shared T cell receptors in the human thymus. The method was immunoSEQ multiplex PCR; TCRdb's version includes in-frame clones alone and lacks a portion of them. This repertoire shows roughly 710,000 clones, approximately 83% found once; its top ten account for 0.0095% to 0.011%. These same data were also listed under a study on human thymus T cells.

Specimen: thymocytes. These receptor sequences come from a girl under three years old with a congenital heart defect. Each CDR3 is given without its conserved first and last residue.

v_gene | CDR3aa
TRBV13 | ASSYRALAGGPGETQY
TRBV7-4 | ASSLPGQINYGYT
TRBV28 | ASSSSPGGAGQWNIQY
TRBV4-3 | ASSQWIGQIHYEQY
TRBV14 | ASSQGGKPGGYYGYT
TRBV9 | ASSAEAAGASEAF
TRBV9 | ASSLGGAEETQY
TRBV7-2 | ASSHASRGGIDEQY
TRBV6-6 | ASRSQGINEQF
TRBV5-1 | ASSLGGERSASYEQY
TRBV20-1 | SARGPPGAF